The clone carrying this T cell receptor (beta chain) came up once. Spiking of synthetic TCR analog templates was performed in each PCR. Using immunoSEQ multiplex PCR, the repertoire was profiled, and TCRdb retains in-frame clones only, with some absent. The data contain tens of thousands of clones, around 75% of them singletons. This specimen belongs to a study of PD-L1 blockade in urothelial cancer. On the study more broadly: Atezolizumab 1,200 mg was given intravenously every 3 weeks, starting 2014. Bladder-origin urothelial cancer in males described most of the roughly 30 patients. In terms of prior chemotherapy, patients had received 0 to 3 regimens.

CDR1 and CDR2 from the germline V gene are WSHSY and SAAADI. V was shortened by 5 bases and J by 1 base, with 6 bases between the two germline ends. This CDR3 region has 13 residues. The V gene is TRBV10-2, the J gene TRBJ1-5; D is uncertain. This sequence originates from a man over 45 with urothelial cancer. Sample: PBMCs, taken around atezolizumab (anti-PD-L1) treatment. CDR3 amino acids: CASSTGSNQPQHF. CDR3 DNA sequence: TGCGCCAGCAGTACGGGAAGCAATCAGCCCCAGCATTTT.